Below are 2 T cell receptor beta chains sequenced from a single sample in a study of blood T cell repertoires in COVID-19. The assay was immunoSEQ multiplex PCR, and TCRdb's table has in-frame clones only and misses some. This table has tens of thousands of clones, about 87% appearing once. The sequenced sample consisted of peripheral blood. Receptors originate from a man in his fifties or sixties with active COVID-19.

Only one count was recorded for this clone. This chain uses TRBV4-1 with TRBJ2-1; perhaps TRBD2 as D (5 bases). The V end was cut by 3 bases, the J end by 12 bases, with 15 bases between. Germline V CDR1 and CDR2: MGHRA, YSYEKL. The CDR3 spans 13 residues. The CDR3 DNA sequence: TGCGCCAGCAGCCAGGCGGGTTTCTCCGGGCAGTTCTTC. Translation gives CASSQAGFSGQFF.

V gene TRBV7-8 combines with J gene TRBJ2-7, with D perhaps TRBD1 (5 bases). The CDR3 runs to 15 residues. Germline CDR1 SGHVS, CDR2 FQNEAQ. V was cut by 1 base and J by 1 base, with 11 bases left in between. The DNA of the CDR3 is TGTGCCAGCAGCTTAGAAAGGCAGGGTTCCTACGAGCAGTACTTC. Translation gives CASSLERQGSYEQYF.